This T cell receptor beta chain appears in the sequencing data of a study of blood T cell repertoires in COVID-19. About the research overall: Sample material is recorded as cDNA or gDNA derived from T cells, B-cell-depleted T cells, or PBMCs.

This CDR3 contains 11 residues. The V gene's germline CDR1 is MNHEY and CDR2 SVGAGI. The V gene lost 10 bases and the J gene lost 5 bases, with 12 bases spanning the gap. In the authors' workflow: Counts of nucleated cells, estimated from reference gene primer amplification, were obtained. TCRdb keeps only in-frame clones here, not all; method: immunoSEQ multiplex PCR. V and J calls and clone size come straight from that table; D and trimming were deduced from the DNA. The repertoire includes 220,000 or so clones, around 90% of them detected once, and over 12% sits in the top ten. The source is a man aged 30 to 45 who had been exposed to COVID-19. Source material: PBMCs or T cells enriched from blood (not recorded which). The chain is built from TRBV6-5 and TRBJ2-7; TRBD2 might be the D (6 bases). In DNA, the CDR3 is TGTGCCACAGGACTAAATCACGAGCAGTACTTC. It encodes CATGLNHEQYF.